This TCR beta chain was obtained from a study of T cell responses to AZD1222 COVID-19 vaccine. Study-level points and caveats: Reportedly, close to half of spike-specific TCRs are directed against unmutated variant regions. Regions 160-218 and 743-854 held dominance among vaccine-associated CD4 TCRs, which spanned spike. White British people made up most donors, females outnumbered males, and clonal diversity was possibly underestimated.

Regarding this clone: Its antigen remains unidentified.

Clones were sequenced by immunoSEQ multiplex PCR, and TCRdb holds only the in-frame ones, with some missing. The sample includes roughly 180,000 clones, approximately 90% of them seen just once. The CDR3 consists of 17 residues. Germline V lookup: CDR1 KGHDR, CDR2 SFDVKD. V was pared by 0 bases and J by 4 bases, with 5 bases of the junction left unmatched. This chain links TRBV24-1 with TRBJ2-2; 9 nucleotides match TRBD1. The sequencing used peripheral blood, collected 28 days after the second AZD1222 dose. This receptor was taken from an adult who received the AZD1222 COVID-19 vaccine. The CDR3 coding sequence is TGTGCCACCAGTGATTTGCCTGGACAGGGGTCCACCGGGGAGCTGTTTTTT. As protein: CATSDLPGQGSTGELFF.